These 15 T cell receptor beta chains were sequenced from one sample in a study of Siglec-9 on CD8 T cells in melanoma. Generated by immunoSEQ multiplex PCR, the TCRdb table keeps only in-frame clones and is missing some. The sample yields about 36,000 clones, 65% to 85% seen once. Sequencing was performed on Siglec-9- CD8+ T cells sorted from blood. These TCRs come from a human donor in good health.

The J gene is TRBJ2-1, the V gene TRBV7-9; the D is unclear. Germline V gene sequence: CDR1 SEHNR, CDR2 FQNEAQ (reference sequence). The V gene lost 2 bases and the J gene lost 9 bases, with 5 bases spanning the gap. The CDR3 is 11 residues long. The CDR3 loop is CASSLNLEQFF. The CDR3 coding sequence is TGTGCCAGCAGCTTAAATCTTGAGCAGTTCTTC.

This clone was counted once. The chain employs TRBV9 and TRBJ2-2, with 11 bases lining up with TRBD2. Germline trimming cut 5 bases from V and 7 bases from J; bases unmatched to any gene: 13. Germline V gene lookup returns CDR1 SGDLS and CDR2 YYNGEE. The CDR3 sequence is 17 residues long. The CDR3 region has the DNA TGTGCCAGCAGGGACGAGACTAGCGGGATTAAAGTCGGGGAGCTGTTTTTT. It specifies CASRDETSGIKVGELFF.

V gene TRBV29-1 combines with J gene TRBJ1-2; 10 bases map to TRBD1. Looked up from germline, CDR1 is SQVTM and CDR2 is ANQGSEA. The V gene end was trimmed by 3 bases and the J gene end by 3 bases; junction bases not matched to a gene: 4. The CDR3 has 14 residues. The CDR3, as DNA: TGCAGCGTTGATGGGGACAGGGGATACTATGGCTACACCTTC. Its translation is CSVDGDRGYYGYTF.

This clone came up a few times. This rearrangement joins TRBV27 to TRBJ1-1, with TRBD1 matching 7 bases. CDR3 length: 15 amino acids. Germline CDR1 reads MNHEY; CDR2 reads SMNVEV (reference sequence). With V trimmed by 2 bases and J by 4 bases, 7 bases remained unmatched. CDR3 protein: CASSLTQGQGTEAFF. Written as DNA, the CDR3 is TGTGCCAGCAGTTTAACACAGGGGCAGGGCACTGAAGCTTTCTTT.

The chain links TRBV4-1 to TRBJ2-7, with a tentative D call TRBD2 (6 bases). There are 17 residues in the CDR3. Per the germline V gene, CDR1 is MGHRA and CDR2 is YSYEKL. The ends were cut back, 2 bases at V and 2 bases at J, with 19 bases in the middle. The CDR3: CASSQSYAGQGTYEQYF. DNA of the CDR3: TGCGCCAGCAGCCAATCCTATGCGGGGCAGGGCACCTACGAGCAGTACTTC.

This sequence joins TRBV30 and TRBJ1-4, with D perhaps matching TRBD1 (5 bases). The CDR3 has 15 residues. Germline V CDR1 and CDR2: GTSNPN, SVGIG (reference sequence). Trimming left V 4 bases short and J 7 bases short, with 19 bases between. The CDR3 DNA is TGTGCCTGGACCTCAACCGGGGGGGGTTTTGAAAAACTGTTTTTT. It is translated as CAWTSTGGGFEKLFF.

The table lists this clone with a count of one. CDR3: CASSAGNDYGYTF. The CDR3 nucleotides read TGTGCCAGCAGCGCAGGGAACGACTATGGCTACACCTTC. The V gene is TRBV7-6, the J gene TRBJ1-2; a possible D gene is TRBD1 (5 bases). The CDR3 contains 13 residues. Germline V lookup: CDR1 SGHVS, CDR2 FNYEAQ. With 5 bases removed from V and 3 bases from J, the gap between germline ends came to 10 bases.

The rearrangement links TRBV30 to TRBJ1-2, with D possibly TRBD1 on 5 matching bases. Per germline, CDR1 GTSNPN and CDR2 SVGIG (reference sequence). V lost 4 bases, J lost 10 bases, and 19 bases lay in between. The CDR3 loop spans 13 amino acids. CDR3 loop: CAWNPRVLGDYTF. The CDR3 coding sequence is TGTGCCTGGAACCCCAGGGTTTTAGGTGACTACACCTTC. Variable domain in full (rest from reference TRBV30 and TRBJ1-2): SQTIHQWPATLVQPVGSPLSLECTVEGTSNPNLYWYRQAAGRGLQLLFYSVGIGQISSEVPQNLSASRPQDRQFILSSKKLLLSDSGFYLCAWNPRVLGDYTFGSGTRLTVV.

DNA for the CDR3: TGTGCCAGCAGCTTAGCTTTCGGGGGGAACTACGAGCAGTACTTC. Its protein is CASSLAFGGNYEQYF. The rearrangement joins TRBV7-6 to TRBJ2-7; 7 bases are a match to TRBD2. V was pared by 0 bases and J by 3 bases, with 5 bases of the junction left unmatched. Germline V lookup: CDR1 SGHVS, CDR2 FNYEAQ. The CDR3 has 15 residues.

The genes are TRBV6-4 and TRBJ1-6; no clear D gene. The CDR3 length is 13 residues. Germline values: CDR1 MRHNA, CDR2 SNTAGT. V was shortened by 2 bases and J by 9 bases, with 8 bases between the two germline ends. CDR3 in amino acids: CASSDVEGSPLHF. The CDR3 nucleotides read TGTGCCAGCAGTGACGTAGAGGGTTCACCCCTCCACTTT.

CDR3 nucleotide sequence: TGTGCCGTCCCGGCGGGGGGGTGGGGCGGTGAGCAGTTCTTC. The encoded protein is CAVPAGGWGGEQFF. V is TRBV2 and J is TRBJ2-1; 9 positions match TRBD2. Trimming took 11 bases from V and 9 from J; bases not matched to a gene: 14. Germline values: CDR1 SNHLY, CDR2 FYNNEI. This CDR3 has 14 amino acids.

This clone has a handful of counts. The chain couples TRBV27 to TRBJ1-1, with D uncertain. Germline V gene lookup returns CDR1 MNHEY and CDR2 SMNVEV (reference sequence). The CDR3 is 15 residues long. Trimming stripped 6 bases from V and 3 bases from J, with 17 bases between. CDR3 sequence: CASSLGQREHTEAFF. CDR3 in DNA: TGTGCCAGCAGCTTAGGTCAAAGAGAACACACTGAAGCTTTCTTT.

This clone was detected once. V and J are TRBV29-1 and TRBJ2-7; D is undetermined. The V gene's germline CDR1 is SQVTM and CDR2 ANQGSEA. V shed 6 bases and J shed 0 bases, with 15 bases lying between them. This CDR3 is built from 14 residues. The DNA of the CDR3 is TGCAGCGTGCGGATGGAATCTAGCTCCTACGAGCAGTACTTC. It encodes CSVRMESSSYEQYF.

The chain has TRBV11-2 and TRBJ2-5, with D uncertain. V was cut by 5 bases and J by 9 bases, with 10 bases left in between. The CDR3 totals 11 residues. Germline-derived CDR1 and CDR2 are SGHAT and FQNNGV. CDR3 region: CASSLGWAQYF. In DNA form, the CDR3 reads TGTGCCAGCAGCCTTGGGTGGGCCCAGTACTTC. Based on the CDR3 plus reference TRBV11-2 and TRBJ2-5, the full variable domain is EAGVAQSPRYKIIEKRQSVAFWCNPISGHATLYWYQQILGQGPKLLIQFQNNGVVDDSQLPKDRFSAERLKGVDSTLKIQPAKLEDSAVYLCASSLGWAQYFGPGTRLLVL.

This sequence joins TRBV27 and TRBJ2-3; 8 bases are shared with TRBD2. Germline values: CDR1 MNHEY, CDR2 SMNVEV (reference sequence). V dropped 0 bases and J dropped 4; count of bases not matched to a gene: 0. This CDR3 is built from 14 residues. The CDR3 here is CASSLSAGADTQYF. The CDR3 DNA reads TGTGCCAGCAGTTTATCAGCGGGAGCAGATACGCAGTATTTT.